This T cell receptor beta chain comes out of a study of spatial heterogeneity in lung cancer. Turning to the study itself: More than eight raw reads, on average, carried each unique TCR and UMI combination.

The CDR3 is made up of 16 amino acids. Germline assignment: CDR1 MNHEY and CDR2 SVGEGT. Trimming removed 2 bases at V and 0 bases at J, with 13 bases between. TCR cDNA molecules each had a unique molecular identifier. In TCRdb, the 5' RACE reads were re-called with MiXCR into one record per CDR3 protein. Found here are some 38,000 distinct CDR3 sequences, around 7.2% of them singletons; the top ten hold under 30%. Documented time point: sample taken at primary tumor resection. Sequencing covered unsorted whole RNA taken from tumor, nontumor lung or frozen PBMC. The donor group consisted of under 90 patients who had untreated, early-stage non-small cell lung cancer.

This clonotype was sampled from a male donor with early-stage non-small cell lung cancer. The starting material was PBMCs, obtained at surgery. The gene calls are TRBV6-2 or TRBV6-3 and TRBJ1-1; a weak D match, TRBD1 (5 bases). The CDR3 sequence is CASSYTMRGVNTEAFF. In nucleotides, the CDR3 is TGTGCCAGCAGTTACACGATGAGGGGAGTGAACACTGAAGCTTTCTTT.